Listed below are T cell receptor beta chains from one sample, sequenced in a study of metastatic and nonmetastatic thyroid tumors. Using MiXCR, TCRdb reanalyzed the PCR reads. Counted here are 15,000 to 20,000 clones, about 34% occurring once; the ten biggest clones make up under 20%. Sequenced: tumor tissue. The origin of the receptors is a female donor with papillary thyroid cancer or a benign thyroid nodule (not recorded which). Some clones in this sample may be carry-over from other donors' samples. The CDR3 runs from the conserved cysteine through the conserved F or W. The D gene is left open where the match is weak. Expanded clones are given a class, and other clones once, few, many or no size at all.

j_call v_call clone_size d_call cdr3_nt cdr3_aa
TRBJ2-1 TRBV6-1 few TRBD2 TGTGCCAGCAGTGAAGGGAGGAGCGGGAGTGATGAGCAGTTCTTC CASSEGRSGSDEQFF
TRBJ2-3 TRBV28 - TRBD1 TGTGCCAGCAGTTCAAACAGGGGGCGGTCTGATACGCAGTATTTT CASSSNRGRSDTQYF
TRBJ2-7 TRBV9 - TRBD2 TGTGCCAGCAGCCCTCGGACTAGTGACTACGAGCAGTACTTC CASSPRTSDYEQYF
TRBJ2-7 TRBV7-8 many - TGTGCCAGCAGCTTAGAGGTACAGGCCTACGAGCAGTACTTC CASSLEVQAYEQYF
TRBJ2-1 TRBV15 many TRBD2 TGTGCCACCAGCCGCCTACTAGCGGGAGGCGGGGGGGAGCAGTTCTTC CATSRLLAGGGGEQFF
TRBJ2-3 TRBV5-1 - - TGCGTCAGCACCCGTGGGCAGGGCACAGATATGCAGTACTTT CVSTRGQGTDMQYF
TRBJ1-3 TRBV7-2 few TRBD1 TGTGCCAGCAGCTTAGGACCACAGGGGGGAAACACCATATATTTT CASSLGPQGGNTIYF
TRBJ2-7 TRBV10-3 - - TGTGCCATCAGTACAGGGCTCTCCTACGAGCAGTACTTC CAISTGLSYEQYF
TRBJ2-1 TRBV30 - TRBD2 TGTGCCTGGAGTCGCGGGGGGGCTAGATATGAGCAGTTCTTC CAWSRGGARYEQFF
TRBJ1-5 TRBV5-1 medium-sized - TGCGCCAGCTCCATCACTCCTGATCAGCCCCAGCATTTT CASSITPDQPQHF
TRBJ2-7 TRBV27 many TRBD2 TGTGCCAGCACTCTTAGCGGGGGGGCCGGGGGCGAGCAGTACTTC CASTLSGGAGGEQYF
TRBJ2-7 TRBV7-9 - - TGTGCCAGCAGCTTAGGGGGACTCAAAGCCTACGAGCAGTACTTC CASSLGGLKAYEQYF
TRBJ1-2 TRBV19 - - TGTGCCAGTAGTGCCGTTGCGGGGTGGTACTATGGCTACACCTTC CASSAVAGWYYGYTF
TRBJ2-3 TRBV2 - - TGTGCCAGCAGTGGGGCTAGTGGGAATAGAGGGGATACGCAGTATTTT CASSGASGNRGDTQYF